Below, 19 T cell receptor beta chains from the same sample are listed, as sequenced in a study of post-analysis software for immune sequencing data (dated by TCRdb to between 2014 and 2017). On the study overall, not on this receptor specifically: Patients showed significantly higher frequencies than controls for roughly five TRBV segments, among them TRBV5-6, TRBV5-1 and TRBV20-1.

Their antigens are not known. Receptor amplification or capture employed PCR. The instrument was an Illumina HiSeq 2500. Unique molecular identifiers were incorporated into TCR beta cDNA libraries to reduce PCR and sequencing biases. The raw public data were reprocessed by TCRdb itself: fastp quality trimming at Q25, MiXCR clonotype calling, in-frame beta chains only. Every CDR3 protein is listed once, alongside the most common genes and DNA of its rows. The sample table holds roughly 800,000 distinct CDR3 sequences, of which approximately 30% were seen once. The biggest ten clones account for around 0.6% of the sample. Sequencing input: blood. These receptors all come from a girl under 18 with multiple sclerosis.

This clonotype was counted a few times. V is TRBV24-1 and J is TRBJ2-5; 9 bases map to TRBD1. Germline V gene lookup returns CDR1 KGHDR and CDR2 SFDVKD. Germline trimming cut 9 bases from V and 4 bases from J; bases unmatched to any gene: 5. The CDR3 has 13 residues. Here the CDR3 reads CATGPTGGETQYF. The DNA for the CDR3 is TGTGCCACCGGGCCGACAGGGGGAGAGACCCAGTACTTC.

This clonotype came up a few times. The chain employs TRBV28 and TRBJ2-4; the D is unclear. The CDR3 has 15 residues. Germline values: CDR1 MDHEN, CDR2 SYDVKM. V gave up 6 bases and J gave up 1 base, with 13 bases separating them. The CDR3 is CASSPPALAKNIQYF. The CDR3 DNA follows: TGTGCCAGCAGCCCTCCCGCCCTGGCCAAAAACATTCAGTACTTC. Combining the CDR3 with reference TRBV28 and TRBJ2-4 gives the whole variable domain DVKVTQSSRYLVKRTGEKVFLECVQDMDHENMFWYRQDPGLGLRLIYFSYDVKMKEKGDIPEGYSVSREKKERFSLILESASTNQTSMYLCASSPPALAKNIQYFGAGTRLSVL.

The chain uses TRBV6-5 and TRBJ2-7; D remains ambiguous. Trimming took 0 bases from V and 2 from J, leaving 14 bases between them. The CDR3 consists of 16 residues. Germline V gene sequence: CDR1 MNHEY, CDR2 SVGAGI. The CDR3 region has the DNA TGTGCCAGCAGTTACTCCTGGACGCGGATGCCCTACGAGCAGTACTTC. This sequence encodes CASSYSWTRMPYEQYF.

The chain has TRBV15 and TRBJ1-5; the D is unclear. CDR1 is LNHNV, CDR2 YYDKDF, per germline (reference sequence). V gave up 0 bases and J gave up 2 bases, with 8 bases separating them. The CDR3 contains 15 residues. The CDR3 is CATSRDLLGNQPQHF. The CDR3 DNA is TGTGCCACCAGCAGAGATCTTCTGGGCAATCAGCCCCAGCATTTT.

This clonotype turned up a few times. The gene calls are TRBV24-1 and TRBJ2-5; 11 nucleotides align to TRBD2. The CDR3 length is 17 residues. Germline values: CDR1 KGHDR, CDR2 SFDVKD. With 3 bases clipped from V and 5 bases from J, the junction kept 10 bases outside the gene matches. The CDR3 reads CATSDGPGLAGSETQYF. Here the CDR3 DNA reads TGTGCCACCAGTGATGGCCCCGGACTAGCGGGCTCGGAGACCCAGTACTTC.

The CDR3 nucleotides read TGTGCCAGCAGCCCCCGGACGGATGATACGCAGTATTTT. This encodes CASSPRTDDTQYF. This chain joins TRBV7-2 and TRBJ2-3; D remains unclear. The V and J ends lost 5 bases and 6 bases respectively, with 12 bases between them. CDR1 and CDR2 from the germline V gene are SGHTA and FQGNSA. The CDR3 length is 13 residues.

In its sample, this clonotype was seen a few times. The chain has TRBV5-6 and TRBJ2-6; 9 bases map to TRBD1. The ends lost 1 base at V and 2 bases at J; junction bases unmatched: 13. The CDR3 loop spans 20 amino acids. Germline CDR1 and CDR2: SGHDT and YYEEEE. In nucleotides, the CDR3 is TGTGCCAGCAGCTTGAACCCCCGGGACAGGGTTTTGACTGGGGCCAACGTCCTGACTTTC. This encodes CASSLNPRDRVLTGANVLTF.

The chain recombines TRBV7-9 with TRBJ2-7; D tentatively fits TRBD1 or TRBD2 (6 bases each). The CDR3 length is 18 residues. Deletions cut 4 bases from V and 0 bases from J, with 22 bases between. CDR1 is SEHNR, CDR2 FQNEAQ, per germline (reference sequence). CDR3 region: CASSSNHKGGRSSYEQYF. DNA for the CDR3: TGTGCCAGCAGCTCAAATCATAAGGGGGGCCGAAGCTCCTACGAGCAGTACTTC.

This rearrangement joins TRBV7-8 to TRBJ1-5; tentative D call: TRBD1 (5 bases). V dropped 5 bases and J dropped 9 bases, with 11 bases sitting between them. Germline assignment: CDR1 SGHVS and CDR2 FQNEAQ. The CDR3 totals 12 residues. For the CDR3, the DNA is TGTGCCAGCAGCCAACGGGGGGGGCCCCAGCATTTT. Translation: CASSQRGGPQHF.

This clonotype was counted at least ten times. The gene calls are TRBV27 and TRBJ2-7; tentatively, D is TRBD2 (6 bases). The CDR3 has 14 amino acids. Trimming left V 2 bases short and J 4 bases short, with 12 bases between. Germline V gene data show CDR1 as MNHEY and CDR2 as SMNVEV (reference sequence). The CDR3 region has the DNA TGTGCCAGCAGTTTAAGCGGGCCGCGTTACGAGCAGTACTTC. This gives the protein CASSLSGPRYEQYF.

This clonotype was detected a few times. The genes are TRBV6-5 and TRBJ1-1; 7 bases match TRBD1. Germline assignment: CDR1 MNHEY and CDR2 SVGAGI. V dropped 6 bases and J dropped 4; count of bases not matched to a gene: 5. The CDR3 is 13 amino acids. CDR3 sequence: CASRYRQGTEAFF. The CDR3 region has the DNA TGTGCCAGCAGATACAGACAGGGCACTGAAGCTTTCTTT.

The sample holds a few counts of this clonotype. This chain uses TRBV5-1 with TRBJ2-2, with 7 bases aligning to TRBD1. Germline CDR1 is SGHRS and CDR2 is YFSETQ. There are 15 residues in the CDR3. The V segment lost 3 bases and the J segment 0 bases; nucleotides outside the gene matches: 2. The CDR3 spells CASSSTGANTGELFF. The CDR3 DNA reads TGCGCCAGCAGCTCCACAGGGGCGAACACCGGGGAGCTGTTTTTT.

This clonotype was seen more than once but under ten times. Since a much larger clone is just one base distant, this may be a read error. This chain uses TRBV6-2 or TRBV6-3 with TRBJ2-1, with D perhaps matching TRBD1 (6 bases). The length of the CDR3 is 13 residues. The germline CDR1 and CDR2 sequences are MNHEY and SVGEGT. The CDR3 loop reads CASRYGQHNEQVF. CDR3 nucleotides: TGTGCCAGCAGATACGGACAGCACAATGAGCAGGTCTTC.

CDR3 sequence reads: CASSERVAATNEKLFF. In DNA, the CDR3 is TGTGCCAGCAGTGAGAGAGTAGCGGCAACTAATGAAAAACTGTTTTTT. The V call is TRBV6-1, the J call TRBJ1-4; D gene ambiguous. This CDR3 contains 16 residues. V dropped 3 bases and J dropped 0 bases, with 11 bases sitting between them. CDR1 and CDR2 from the germline V gene are MNHNS and SASEGT.

The chain couples TRBV9 to TRBJ2-1; D not resolved. The J call may be wrong; the DNA end is better matched by TRBJ2-7. This CDR3 is 13 amino acids long. CDR1 is SGDLS and CDR2 is YYNGEE in the germline V gene. The CDR3 DNA reads TGTGCCAGCAGCGTTGGCCCCTACAATGAGCAGTACTTC. This translates into CASSVGPYNEQYF.

This clonotype was observed a handful of times. This chain joins TRBV4-1 and TRBJ2-7; D remains ambiguous. Germline lookup yields CDR1 MGHRA and CDR2 YSYEKL. V lost 0 bases, J lost 2 bases, and 11 bases lay in between. CDR3 size: 15 residues. DNA for the CDR3: TGCGCCAGCAGCCAAGATCTGCCGACCACCTACGAGCAGTACTTC. As protein: CASSQDLPTTYEQYF.

The DNA of the CDR3 is TGCAGTGCTAGCGGGGGAAGCGGGACCCAGTACTTC. Its translation is CSASGGSGTQYF. This sequence joins TRBV20-1 and TRBJ2-7, with TRBD2 as a possible D gene (6 bases). Judging by the DNA end, TRBJ2-5 fits better; the J call may be wrong. The CDR3 has 12 residues. Germline values: CDR1 DFQATT, CDR2 SNEGSKA (reference sequence).

The gene calls are TRBV7-8 and TRBJ1-1; 8 nucleotides align to TRBD1. After removal of 5 bases from V and 11 bases from J, the junction contained 10 bases not matched to a gene. This CDR3 is built from 13 residues. CDR1 and CDR2 from the germline V gene are SGHVS and FQNEAQ. The CDR3: CASSPLTGERAFF. The CDR3 nucleotides are TGTGCCAGCAGCCCACTGACAGGGGAAAGGGCTTTCTTT.

The chain carries TRBV6-1 and TRBJ2-3; perhaps TRBD1 as D (5 bases). The germline V gene encodes CDR1 MNHNS and CDR2 SASEGT. This CDR3 contains 14 residues. The V and J ends lost 4 bases and 0 bases respectively, with 8 bases between them. The CDR3 nucleotides read TGTGCCAGCAGTGTACAGGCTAGCACAGATACGCAGTATTTT. This gives the protein CASSVQASTDTQYF.